A selection of T cell receptor beta chains follows, all from one sample in a study of blood T cell repertoires in COVID-19. Produced via immunoSEQ multiplex PCR; TCRdb's table is partial and in-frame only. The top ten clones hold 3% to 4.5% of a sample with 250,000 to 300,000 clones, approximately 90% of them seen once. Sequencing was done on a sample of peripheral blood. These receptors were collected from a woman aged 40 to 50 with acute or convalescent COVID-19. The CDR3 runs from the conserved cysteine through the conserved F or W. The D gene is left open where the match is weak. Expanded clones get a size class; other rows say once, few or many, or leave the size out.

>TRBV2|.|TRBJ1-2|.
CASSENSNYGYTF
TGTGCCAGCAGTGAAAACAGCAACTATGGCTACACCTTC
>TRBV6-1|.|TRBJ2-3|.
CASSEFQDRASDTQYF
TGTGCCAGCAGTGAATTTCAAGACAGAGCTTCAGATACGCAGTATTTT
>TRBV5-8|.|TRBJ1-1|.
CATTTGNTEAFF
TGTGCCACCACCACAGGGAACACTGAAGCTTTCTTT
>TRBV2|TRBD1|TRBJ2-2|.
CASSAGTGLTGELFF
TGTGCCAGCAGCGCCGGGACAGGGTTAACCGGGGAGCTGTTTTTT
>TRBV2|TRBD1|TRBJ1-6|.
CASSVGQGRGPPLHF
TGTGCCAGCAGTGTGGGACAGGGGAGGGGCCCACCCCTCCACTTT
>TRBV2|.|TRBJ1-1|.
CASSRNRNTEAFF
TGTGCCAGCAGTAGAAACAGGAACACTGAAGCTTTCTTT
>TRBV10-3|.|TRBJ1-4|.
CAISGLNQKLFF
TGTGCCATCTCCGGTTTGAATCAAAAACTGTTTTTT
>TRBV28|.|TRBJ1-2|.
CASSPGTTNYGYTF
TGTGCCAGCAGTCCCGGGACAACTAACTATGGCTACACCTTC
>TRBV11-2|TRBD1|TRBJ1-6|few
CASSPQGASYNSPLHF
TGTGCCAGCAGCCCACAGGGGGCATCCTATAATTCACCCCTCCACTTT
>TRBV7-6|TRBD2|TRBJ2-5|.
CASSTGLGLEYGTQYF
TGTGCCAGCAGCACGGGACTAGGTTTGGAGTACGGGACCCAGTACTTC
>TRBV7-2|TRBD1|TRBJ1-2|.
CASSSIQGNYGYTF
TGTGCCAGCAGCTCCATACAGGGGAACTATGGCTACACCTTC
>TRBV2|TRBD1|TRBJ1-5|.
CASSEGDRDLFGQPQHF
TGTGCCAGCAGTGAAGGGGACAGGGATTTATTCGGGCAGCCCCAGCATTTT
>TRBV2|TRBD1|TRBJ1-5|.
CASSPGQGRNQPQHF
TGTGCCAGCAGCCCGGGACAGGGTAGAAATCAGCCCCAGCATTTT
>TRBV12-3/TRBV12-4|.|TRBJ1-2|.
CASSSTGGYTF
TGTGCCAGCAGTTCTACGGGTGGCTACACCTTC
>TRBV24-1|TRBD1|TRBJ1-1|few
CATSELTGEVDTEAFF
TGTGCCACCAGTGAGTTGACAGGGGAGGTAGACACTGAAGCTTTCTTT
>TRBV5-5|TRBD1|TRBJ1-3|.
CASSVTGAHGSTIYF
TGTGCCAGCAGCGTAACAGGGGCCCATGGAAGCACCATATATTTT
>TRBV27|.|TRBJ2-1|.
CASSLNPRSSYNEQFF
TGTGCCAGCAGTTTAAATCCACGGAGCTCCTACAATGAGCAGTTCTTC
>TRBV29-1|TRBD1|TRBJ1-6|.
CSVLDSGTGPPLHF
TGCAGCGTTTTAGACTCTGGGACAGGGCCACCCCTCCACTTT
>TRBV11-2|.|TRBJ1-2|.
CASSLPQARSGGYTF
TGTGCCAGCAGCCTACCACAGGCCCGCAGTGGGGGCTACACCTTC
>TRBV7-3|TRBD1|TRBJ2-2|.
CASSLGQGARTGELFF
TGTGCCAGCAGCTTAGGCCAGGGGGCTCGGACCGGGGAGCTGTTTTTT
>TRBV5-1|TRBD1|TRBJ1-1|.
CASSLDRGHTEAFF
TGCGCCAGCAGCTTGGACAGGGGGCACACTGAAGCTTTCTTT
>TRBV6-2/TRBV6-3|TRBD1|TRBJ1-1|.
CASSEDRAEAFF
TGTGCCAGCAGTGAGGACAGGGCTGAAGCTTTCTTT
>TRBV7-8|TRBD2|TRBJ2-3|once
CASSSGLAGGSDTQYF
TGTGCCAGCAGCTCAGGACTAGCGGGGGGATCGGATACGCAGTATTTT
>TRBV6-5|.|TRBJ1-3|.
CASSPTGNTIYF
TGTGCCAGCAGCCCAACTGGAAACACCATATATTTT